This TCR beta chain was profiled in a study of spatial heterogeneity in lung cancer (dated by TCRdb to the late 2010s). With respect to the entire study: Beta-chain transcripts were consistently detected in greater numbers than alpha-chain transcripts, which likely reflects a higher abundance of beta-chain transcripts. A strong correlation was found between TCR transcript counts in tumor regions and a T cell transcriptional module score from matched bulk RNA-seq. The study quantitatively compared TCR alpha and beta repertoires across multiple tumor regions, matched nontumor lung and blood in non-small cell lung cancer. Both alpha and beta chains were TCR-sequenced in samples taken at surgery, namely 220 tumor regions, 61 to 65 matched nontumor lung samples and about 54 PBMC samples. In the raw uncorrected reads, each unique combination of TCR and UMI appeared more than ten times on average. Nonsynonymous mutation counts, determined by whole-exome sequencing of tumor tissue, were related to features of the TCR repertoire.

Deletion took 7 bases off V and 2 bases off J, with a span of 9 bases between the germline ends. For CDR1 and CDR2, the germline V gene (reference sequence) lists SEHNR and FQNEAQ. Its CDR3 holds 12 amino acids, cysteine through phenylalanine. This entry keeps only the CDR3 DNA: 36 bases, framed from base 1. What this sample's time point label stands for: sample taken at primary tumor resection. The donors were 65 to 90 patients from the lung TRACERx cohort who had early-stage, untreated non-small cell lung cancer. For TCR sequencing, whole RNA was extracted from tumor and nontumor lung tissue, or from cryopreserved PBMC samples, and no cell sorting was done. A patient was chosen for TCR sequencing only when enough RNA was available from at least two tumor regions. Before selection, tumor and adjacent nontumor lung specimens were reviewed by a lung pathologist. The full study reports these points: TCR-seq was estimated to cover only approximately 6.6% of tumor T cells for alpha chains and approximately 12% for beta chains. The number of expanded intratumoral alpha and beta TCRs correlated with the tumor nonsynonymous mutation count. Confirming at a functional level the hypothesis that regional TCRs recognize regional mutations was considered to require additional single-cell paired TCR alpha and beta sequencing. Counts of ubiquitous and regional expanded TCRs were found to correlate with counts of ubiquitous and regional nonsynonymous mutations, respectively.

The library came from 5' RACE. These reads were obtained on a NextSeq 500. The TCR library protocol attached a unique molecular identifier to each TCR cDNA molecule to allow correction of PCR and sequencing errors. Processing in the source paper ran as follows. TCR identification, UMI-based error correction and CDR3 extraction were performed with Decombinator tools. Expanded TCRs were defined as those above a frequency of 2 per 1,000, corresponding to the top 1% of the tumor frequency distribution. Expanded tumor TCRs statistically deemed absent (corrected P<0.05) from at least one tumor region were classed as regional, and all other expanded tumor TCRs were classed as ubiquitous. Each repertoire was subsampled 100 times to 5,000 TCRs, after which Renyi diversity was computed with the R vegan package. CDR3 similarity networks were built from amino acid triplet string-kernel similarity, connecting CDR3s with pairwise similarity above 0.82. TCRdb itself trimmed the public reads at Q25 with fastp, ran MiXCR and retained productive beta chains. Duplicate CDR3 protein sequences are folded into a single record with the most common DNA and genes. TCRdb, rather than the study authors, made the V and J calls. Here the sample has about 12,000 distinct CDR3 sequences; approximately 14% occur a single time. 15% of the sample goes to the ten largest clones.

About this clonotype: The specificity of this receptor is unknown. Per-base qualities were not stored, and no clone one base away is much larger.

Source: lung tumor tissue, taken at surgery. The sequence links TRBV7-9 to TRBJ2-7; TRBD1 is a weak D gene call, 6 bases matching. This receptor was identified in a male donor with early-stage non-small cell lung cancer. CDR3 sequence: CASTGDAYEQYF. In nucleotides, the sequence is TGTGCCAGCACAGGGGACGCCTACGAGCAGTACTTC. When the CDR3 is completed using the reference TRBV7-9 and TRBJ2-7 genes on either side, the full variable domain is DTGVSQNPRHKITKRGQNVTFRCDPISEHNRLYWYRQTLGQGPEFLTYFQNEAQLEKSRLLSDRFSAERPKGSFSTLEIQRTEQGDSAMYLCASTGDAYEQYFGPGTRLTVT.